This T cell receptor (beta chain) derives from a study of shared clonotypes between healthy human individuals. Overall study context: Per donor, CD8 memory used one plate, CD8 naive used two, CD4 memory used three and CD4 naive used three.

Germline CDR1 and CDR2: MNHEY and SMNVEV (reference sequence). V lost 8 bases to trimming and J lost 5 bases, with 22 bases between them. This CDR3 region has 15 residues. The table came from immunoSEQ multiplex PCR; TCRdb's copy has only in-frame clones and leaves some out. The sample holds approximately 940,000 clones, about three quarters seen once. The sequence was obtained from a man younger than 35 in good health. The chain couples TRBV27 to TRBJ2-7; D unresolved. The sample was memory CD4+ T cells sorted from blood. Stated subset: CD45RA-negative fraction. In DNA, the CDR3 is TGTGCCAGCTATAACCCCCGGGCCCGTGACCACGAGCAGTACTTC. It translates to CASYNPRARDHEQYF.